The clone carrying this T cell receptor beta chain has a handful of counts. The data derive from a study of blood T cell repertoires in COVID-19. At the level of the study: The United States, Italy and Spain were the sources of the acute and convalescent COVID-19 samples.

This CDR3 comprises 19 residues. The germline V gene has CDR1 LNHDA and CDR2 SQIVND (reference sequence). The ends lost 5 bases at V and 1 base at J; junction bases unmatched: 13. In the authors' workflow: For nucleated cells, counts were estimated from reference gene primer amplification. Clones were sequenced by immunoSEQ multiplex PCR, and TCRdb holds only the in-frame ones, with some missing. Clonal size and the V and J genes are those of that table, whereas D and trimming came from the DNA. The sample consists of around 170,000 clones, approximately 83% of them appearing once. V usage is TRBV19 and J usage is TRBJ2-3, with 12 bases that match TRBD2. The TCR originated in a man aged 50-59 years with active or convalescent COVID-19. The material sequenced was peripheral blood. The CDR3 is CASSPTSGRMSWGTDTQYF. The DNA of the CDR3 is TGTGCCAGTAGTCCAACTAGCGGGAGGATGTCATGGGGCACAGATACGCAGTATTTT.